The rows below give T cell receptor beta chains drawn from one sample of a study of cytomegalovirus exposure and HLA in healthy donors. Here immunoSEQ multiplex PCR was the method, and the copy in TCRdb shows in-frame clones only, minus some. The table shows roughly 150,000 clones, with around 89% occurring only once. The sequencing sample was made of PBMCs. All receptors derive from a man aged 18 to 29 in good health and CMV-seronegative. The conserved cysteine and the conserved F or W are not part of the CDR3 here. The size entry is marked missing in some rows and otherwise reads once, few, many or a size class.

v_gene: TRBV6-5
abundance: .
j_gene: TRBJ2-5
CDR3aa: ASRIWGGSETQY

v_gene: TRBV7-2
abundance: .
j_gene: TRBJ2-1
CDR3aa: ASRDWAQGNEQF

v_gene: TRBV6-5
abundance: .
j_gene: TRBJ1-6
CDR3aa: ASSSVQAGNSPLH

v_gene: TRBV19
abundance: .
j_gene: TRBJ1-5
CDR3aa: ASSIGGRSNQPQH

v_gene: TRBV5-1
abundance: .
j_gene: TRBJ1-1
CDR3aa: ASKGTGGALNTEAF

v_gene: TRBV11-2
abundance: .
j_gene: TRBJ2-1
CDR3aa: ASSLGGTHSYNEQF

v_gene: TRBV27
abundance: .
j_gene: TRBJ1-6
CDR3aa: ASSPRDSNSPLH

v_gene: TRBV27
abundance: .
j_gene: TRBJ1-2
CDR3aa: ASSVSMTANYGYT

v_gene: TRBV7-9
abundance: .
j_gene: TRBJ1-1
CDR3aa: ASSVDRGNEAF

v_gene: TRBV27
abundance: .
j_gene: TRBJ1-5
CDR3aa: ASKNSGGGNQPQH

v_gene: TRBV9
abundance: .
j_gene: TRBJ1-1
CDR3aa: ASSVSGTGGTEAF

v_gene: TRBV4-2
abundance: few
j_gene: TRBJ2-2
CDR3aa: ASSQDPSGSGRTGELF

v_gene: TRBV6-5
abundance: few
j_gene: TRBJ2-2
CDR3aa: ASSSGLTGELF